Included here is one TCR beta chain sequence, with context. This sample is part of a study of blood T cell repertoires in COVID-19. About the research overall: Both acute and convalescent COVID-19 samples were obtained from the United States, Italy and Spain. T cells, B-cell-depleted T cells, or PBMCs supplied cDNA or gDNA.

The authors' processing: Reference gene primer amplification yielded estimated nucleated cell counts. TCRdb's copy holds only in-frame clones and misses some; the assay was immunoSEQ multiplex PCR. The V and J calls and clone size were taken over from that table, and D and trimming were inferred from the DNA. The table has a few hundred thousand clones, about 91% seen once. This CDR3 comprises 17 residues. After removal of 5 bases from V and 1 base from J, the junction contained 5 bases not matched to a gene. In germline, CDR1 is SGHTA, CDR2 FQGNSA. Sequencing used peripheral blood. The receptor was isolated from a woman aged 40 to 50 who had recovered from COVID-19. The chain employs TRBV7-2 and TRBJ2-1, with 13 bases matching TRBD2. The CDR3 sequence: CASSTTSGRVSYNEQFF. CDR3 DNA sequence: TGTGCCAGCAGCACCACTAGCGGGAGGGTATCCTACAATGAGCAGTTCTTC. Variable domain in full (rest from reference TRBV7-2 and TRBJ2-1): GAGVSQSPSNKVTEKGKDVELRCDPISGHTALYWYRQSLGQGLEFLIYFQGNSAPDKSGLPSDRFSAERTGGSVSTLTIQRTQQEDSAVYLCASSTTSGRVSYNEQFFGPGTRLTVL.